These T cell receptor beta chains were read from a single sample in a study of OX40 agonist ivuxolimab in advanced cancers. Clones were read by immunoSEQ multiplex PCR, and TCRdb kept only the in-frame ones, dropping some. The sample shows about 68,000 clones, approximately 80% of them seen only once. Sequenced here: CD4+ or CD8+ T cells sorted from blood, sampled in a trial of the OX40 agonist ivuxolimab. The receptor source for this set is an adult with an advanced solid tumor such as melanoma, head and neck, liver or kidney cancer. Each CDR3 is given with its conserved first and last residue. Each record gives: J gene, V gene, clone size, D gene, CDR3 DNA, CDR3 protein. The D gene is left open where the match is weak. Rows may omit the clone size; those that give it use once, few, many or a size class.

>TRBJ2-7|TRBV14|-|-
TGTGCCAGCAGCCGAGGACGGGGGATTTACTACGAGCAGTACTTC
CASSRGRGIYYEQYF
>TRBJ1-3|TRBV6-1|-|-
TGTGCCAGCAGTGGGGCGGCCACAGGGAGGGAAAACACCATATATTTT
CASSGAATGRENTIYF
>TRBJ1-5|TRBV19|-|-
TGTGCCAGTAGTATAGACCACCAGGGGACGGTTCAGCCCCAGCATTTT
CASSIDHQGTVQPQHF
>TRBJ2-1|TRBV5-1|-|TRBD2
TGCGCCAGCAGCTCTGGGACTAGCGGGGTTATTGAGCAGTTCTTC
CASSSGTSGVIEQFF
>TRBJ2-2|TRBV9|-|TRBD1
TGTGCCAGCAGCGAGGGGACAGCGCTCCCCCCTAACACCGGGGAGCTGTTTTTT
CASSEGTALPPNTGELFF
>TRBJ2-5|TRBV5-1|-|TRBD2
TGCGCCAGCAGCTTGATGGCGGGGGGGACATCGGGAGAGACCCAGTACTTC
CASSLMAGGTSGETQYF
>TRBJ1-1|TRBV6-1|-|TRBD1
TGTGCCAGCAGGCAGGGGGACACTGAAGCTTTCTTT
CASRQGDTEAFF
>TRBJ2-1|TRBV6-1|-|TRBD2
TGTGCCAGCAGTGATTCACTAGCGGGGACCTACAATGAGCAGTTCTTC
CASSDSLAGTYNEQFF
>TRBJ2-2|TRBV5-1|-|-
TGCGCCAGCAGCTTGGCCGAGCGAAGCACCGGGGAGCTGTTTTTT
CASSLAERSTGELFF
>TRBJ2-7|TRBV28|once|-
TGTGCAACCCGACCACACGGTGCCTACGAGCAGTACTTC
CATRPHGAYEQYF
>TRBJ1-2|TRBV20-1|-|-
TGCAGTGCTAGAGGAGGCGGCTACACCTTC
CSARGGGYTF
>TRBJ1-5|TRBV19|once|TRBD1
TGTGCCAGTAGACCGGGACAGATTTATAATAGCAATCAGCCCCAGCATTTT
CASRPGQIYNSNQPQHF
>TRBJ1-2|TRBV5-4|once|-
TGTGCCAGCAGCTTCGCCAGTTCCTCCGGCTACACCTTC
CASSFASSSGYTF
>TRBJ2-7|TRBV5-1|-|-
TGTGCCAGCAGCTTGGTGGGCTACGAGCAGTACTTC
CASSLVGYEQYF
>TRBJ2-3|TRBV4-1|-|-
TGCGCCAGCAGCCAAACCGGGACACCAACCCCCACAGATACGCAGTATTTT
CASSQTGTPTPTDTQYF
>TRBJ1-1|TRBV10-1|-|-
TGCGCCAGCAGGGAAGGTACTGAAGCTTTCTTT
CASREGTEAFF
>TRBJ2-4|TRBV20-1|-|TRBD1
TGCAGTGCTCAACAGGGGTGGATTGTGTACTTC
CSAQQGWIVYF
>TRBJ2-5|TRBV19|-|-
TGTGCCAGTAGATCAGCGGAGTTTCAAGAGACCCAGTACTTC
CASRSAEFQETQYF
>TRBJ1-1|TRBV5-1|few|-
TGCGCCAGCAGCTTGGTTCCTGGCGACACTGAAGCTTTCTTT
CASSLVPGDTEAFF
>TRBJ1-3|TRBV5-1|-|-
TGCGCCAGCAAGCAGGAGGCCTCTGGAAACACCATATATTTT
CASKQEASGNTIYF
>TRBJ2-2|TRBV6-5|-|TRBD1
TGTGCCAGCAGTGTCCGACAGGGCGCCGGGGAGCTGTTTTTT
CASSVRQGAGELFF
>TRBJ2-1|TRBV11-3|-|-
TGTGCCAGCAGCTTAGAGTCCGGGGACTACAATGAGCAGTTCTTC
CASSLESGDYNEQFF
>TRBJ2-5|TRBV5-4|-|-
TGTGCCAGCAGCCGGGCCGGGCGGGAGACCCAGTACTTC
CASSRAGRETQYF
>TRBJ1-4|TRBV4-2|-|-
TGTGCCAGCAGCCAAGTTTGTTCTCAGGAGGGTAATGAAAAACTGTTTTTT
CASSQVCSQEGNEKLFF
>TRBJ1-6|TRBV11-3|-|TRBD1
TGTGCCAGCAGCCTGGGGAGGACAGGAGATTCACCCCTCCACTTT
CASSLGRTGDSPLHF
>TRBJ1-1|TRBV4-1|-|-
TGCGCCAGCAGCCGCCCTAAGGGAGTTGGAATGAACACTGAAGCTTTCTTT
CASSRPKGVGMNTEAFF
>TRBJ2-5|TRBV7-2|-|-
TGTGCCAGCACCAACAGAGGGGGCCAAGAGACCCAGTACTTC
CASTNRGGQETQYF
>TRBJ2-3|TRBV27|-|-
TGTGCCAGCAGTTTGGGAACAGATACGCAGTATTTT
CASSLGTDTQYF
>TRBJ1-6|TRBV7-2|once|TRBD1
TGTGCCAGCAGCCAAGAACCCACAGGGGGTAATTCACCCCTCCACTTT
CASSQEPTGGNSPLHF
>TRBJ1-2|TRBV28|-|-
TGTGTCAGCACGGTAAAAGGACAGCCTTATGGCTACACCTTC
CVSTVKGQPYGYTF
>TRBJ2-1|TRBV9|-|-
TGTGCCAGCAGCGTAGTGTCCTACAATGAGCAGTTCTTC
CASSVVSYNEQFF
>TRBJ2-5|TRBV5-1|-|-
TGCGCCAGCAGCCCCATCGGTAAAGAGACCCAGTACTTC
CASSPIGKETQYF
>TRBJ2-7|TRBV2|-|-
TGTGCCAGCAGTGATCGGCAACTGGCGACCTACGAGCAGTACTTC
CASSDRQLATYEQYF
>TRBJ1-3|TRBV5-5|-|-
TGTGCCAGCAGCTCCTATCAGGGGATCCCGTCTGGAAACACCATATATTTT
CASSSYQGIPSGNTIYF
>TRBJ1-2|TRBV29-1|-|TRBD1
TGCAGCGTTGCGGGACAGGGGGGTAACTATGGCTACACCTTC
CSVAGQGGNYGYTF
>TRBJ2-5|TRBV15|-|-
TGTGCCACCAGCCGAAACCAAGAGACCCAGTACTTC
CATSRNQETQYF
>TRBJ1-2|TRBV6-1|-|-
TGTGCCAGCTTGGCCCCTGGACACGCTTGGGGCTACACCTTC
CASLAPGHAWGYTF
>TRBJ2-6|TRBV7-2|-|-
TGTGCCAGCAACAAAGTTCGAAACTCTGGGGCCAACGTCCTGACTTTC
CASNKVRNSGANVLTF
>TRBJ1-5|TRBV30|-|-
TGTGCCTGGAGTGAGTGGGCGGGGCGGGGGCAGCCCCAGCATTTT
CAWSEWAGRGQPQHF
>TRBJ1-5|TRBV28|-|-
TGTGCCAGCACCTCCGGGGCAGGTTATAGCAATCAGCCCCAGCATTTT
CASTSGAGYSNQPQHF
>TRBJ2-7|TRBV6-5|-|-
TGTGCCAGCAGTTACGGGGGGACGGGGCAGTACTTC
CASSYGGTGQYF